This T cell receptor (beta chain) was profiled in a study of blood T cell repertoires in COVID-19. A few counts support this clone. V shed 9 bases, J shed 4 bases, and the junction held 4 bases outside the gene matches. The CDR3 is made up of 13 amino acids. Germline values: CDR1 SNHLY, CDR2 FYNNEI. Profiled with immunoSEQ multiplex PCR; TCRdb holds only in-frame clones, not every one. The sample includes about 520,000 clones, approximately 83% of them seen just once. This clonotype originated in a human donor in a cohort sampled during active COVID-19. The source material was peripheral blood. The chain employs TRBV2 and TRBJ2-2, with TRBD1 matching 8 bases. CDR3 sequence reads: CARTGVGTGELFF. CDR3 coding DNA: TGTGCCAGGACAGGGGTTGGCACCGGGGAGCTGTTTTTT.